The rows below give T cell receptor beta chains drawn from one sample of a study of T-cell memory formation after mild COVID-19. TCRdb independently ran MiXCR on the 5' RACE reads; one entry per CDR3 protein. The repertoire holds 470,000 or so distinct CDR3 sequences, with over 15% as singletons. Sequencing was carried out using PBMCs or a T cell subset sorted from them (not recorded which). The source of these receptors is an adult woman who had mild COVID-19 (a few samples of this study predate the infection). Cell type and time point are not known. The CDR3 runs from the conserved cysteine through the conserved F or W. A D gene is named only where the DNA matches it firmly. A row's size may be missing; if present it is once, few, many or a size class.

clone size	D gene	V gene	J gene	CDR3 length	CDR3 DNA	CDR3 protein
.	.	TRBV6-2/TRBV6-3	TRBJ2-7	11	TGTGCCAGCAGTTACGGGGACGAGCAGTACTTC	CASSYGDEQYF
.	TRBD2	TRBV12-3/TRBV12-4	TRBJ2-3	17	TGTGCCAGCAGTTTAGCCCCACTAGCGGCATTATCAGATACGCAGTATTTT	CASSLAPLAALSDTQYF
.	TRBD1	TRBV6-6	TRBJ1-1	14	TGTGCCAGCGGGGGGGGACAGGGGAACACTGAAGCTTTCTTT	CASGGGQGNTEAFF
few	.	TRBV7-2	TRBJ2-7	14	TGTGCCAGCAGCTTACACGGCGGGTCCGGCGAGCAGTACTTC	CASSLHGGSGEQYF
few	TRBD2	TRBV7-8	TRBJ2-7	13	TGTGCCACGGGACTAGCGGGGGCTTACGAGCAGTACTTC	CATGLAGAYEQYF
.	TRBD2	TRBV12-3/TRBV12-4	TRBJ2-3	17	TGTGCCAGCAGTTTGGGGGGTAGCGGGACTAGCACAGATACGCAGTATTTT	CASSLGGSGTSTDTQYF
.	TRBD2	TRBV10-3	TRBJ2-7	18	TGTGCCATCAGTGAGACTGGGACTAGCGGGAGGATGATCTACGAGCAGTACTTC	CAISETGTSGRMIYEQYF
few	.	TRBV7-8	TRBJ1-4	14	TGTGCCAGCAGCACCCGGGACATAGGTGAAAAACTGTTTTTT	CASSTRDIGEKLFF
.	.	TRBV7-2	TRBJ1-2	14	TGTGCCAGCAGCTTAGAGAGGGTTAACTATGGCTACACCTTC	CASSLERVNYGYTF
.	.	TRBV12-3/TRBV12-4	TRBJ1-2	13	TGTGCCAGCAGTTTCTACAACAACTATGGCTACACCTTC	CASSFYNNYGYTF
.	.	TRBV7-2	TRBJ2-7	14	TGTGCCAGCAGCTTATTGGCAGCAAACTACGAGCAGTACTTC	CASSLLAANYEQYF
.	.	TRBV2	TRBJ1-2	13	TGTGCCAGCAGTGAGGACAGTTTGTATGGCTACACCTTC	CASSEDSLYGYTF
.	TRBD2	TRBV6-2/TRBV6-3	TRBJ2-7	14	TGTGCCAGCAGAACTAGCGGGGACTTCTACGAGCAGTACTTC	CASRTSGDFYEQYF
.	TRBD2	TRBV15	TRBJ2-1	13	TGTGCCACCAGCACTAGACTAGCTGATGAGCAGTTCTTC	CATSTRLADEQFF
many	.	TRBV3-1	TRBJ2-3	13	TGTGCCAGCAGTTTCGGACTCACAGATACGCAGTATTTT	CASSFGLTDTQYF
.	.	TRBV5-1	TRBJ2-1	12	TGCGCCACCAGGCCGAGTAACAATGAGCAGTTCTTC	CATRPSNNEQFF
few	.	TRBV12-3/TRBV12-4	TRBJ2-7	14	TGTGCCAGCAGCTCCTCAATGGTTCCCTACGAGCAGTACTTC	CASSSSMVPYEQYF
.	.	TRBV30	TRBJ2-5	12	TGTGCCTGGGGGGGTTACCAAGAGACCCAGTACTTC	CAWGGYQETQYF
many	.	TRBV5-1	TRBJ2-1	14	TGCGCCAGCAGAGTGGGGGAGCGGTACAATGAGCAGTTCTTC	CASRVGERYNEQFF
few	TRBD1	TRBV24-1	TRBJ1-5	13	TGTGCCACCAGCAGGGGGCAAGGGCAGCCCCAGCATTTT	CATSRGQGQPQHF
.	.	TRBV5-4	TRBJ2-7	13	TGTGCCAGCAGTTTGCAATGGTCCTACGAGCAGTACTTC	CASSLQWSYEQYF
.	.	TRBV29-1	TRBJ1-2	14	TGCAGAGTTGCCGGCAGGGGCACTAACTATGGCTACACCTTC	CRVAGRGTNYGYTF
.	.	TRBV12-3/TRBV12-4	TRBJ1-2	14	TGTGCCAGCAGCAGATCGGACGGGAACTATGGCTACACCTTC	CASSRSDGNYGYTF
.	TRBD1	TRBV29-1	TRBJ1-1	12	TGCAGCGCTGCGGACAGGGGATTTACGGCTTTCTTT	CSAADRGFTAFF
few	TRBD2	TRBV7-2	TRBJ2-3	14	TGTGCCAGCACCTTAGCGGGAGCCACAGATACGCAGTATTTT	CASTLAGATDTQYF
.	TRBD1	TRBV20-1	TRBJ2-2	14	TGCAGTGCTAGAGACCCAGACAGGGGGAAGGAGCTGTTTTTT	CSARDPDRGKELFF
.	TRBD1	TRBV4-3	TRBJ1-1	15	TGCGCCAGCAGCCAACCCGGGACAGGGGGCCCTGAAGCTTTCTTT	CASSQPGTGGPEAFF
few	TRBD2	TRBV7-3	TRBJ2-1	18	TGTGCCAGCAGCCCCGGGACTAGCGGGGGGATGGCCTACAATGAGCAGTTCTTC	CASSPGTSGGMAYNEQFF
.	.	TRBV7-2	TRBJ2-7	13	TGTGCCAGCAGCTTAGTACGGACAGCCGAGCAGTACTTC	CASSLVRTAEQYF
.	.	TRBV12-3/TRBV12-4	TRBJ2-5	13	TGTGCCAGCAGACGGAGGCAAGGAGAGACCCAGTACTTC	CASRRRQGETQYF
.	.	TRBV4-2	TRBJ1-5	15	TGTGCCAGCAGCCAAAGTGGGGCCTGGAATCAGCCCCAGCATTTT	CASSQSGAWNQPQHF
.	TRBD1	TRBV6-6	TRBJ2-2	17	TGTGCCAGCAGTTACGTCGGGCAGGGGGCGAACACCGGGGAGCTGTTTTTT	CASSYVGQGANTGELFF
.	TRBD1	TRBV20-1	TRBJ1-2	16	TGCAGTGCTAGAGAGGATGGCAGGGGGCCGAACTATGGCTACACCTTC	CSAREDGRGPNYGYTF
.	.	TRBV5-4	TRBJ1-1	15	TGTGCCAGCAGCCTGCTGACGAGACTGAACACTGAAGCTTTCTTT	CASSLLTRLNTEAFF
.	.	TRBV4-3	TRBJ2-2	16	TGCGCCAGCAGCCATACCTTCGGGGACACCCCCGGGGAGCTGTTTTTT	CASSHTFGDTPGELFF